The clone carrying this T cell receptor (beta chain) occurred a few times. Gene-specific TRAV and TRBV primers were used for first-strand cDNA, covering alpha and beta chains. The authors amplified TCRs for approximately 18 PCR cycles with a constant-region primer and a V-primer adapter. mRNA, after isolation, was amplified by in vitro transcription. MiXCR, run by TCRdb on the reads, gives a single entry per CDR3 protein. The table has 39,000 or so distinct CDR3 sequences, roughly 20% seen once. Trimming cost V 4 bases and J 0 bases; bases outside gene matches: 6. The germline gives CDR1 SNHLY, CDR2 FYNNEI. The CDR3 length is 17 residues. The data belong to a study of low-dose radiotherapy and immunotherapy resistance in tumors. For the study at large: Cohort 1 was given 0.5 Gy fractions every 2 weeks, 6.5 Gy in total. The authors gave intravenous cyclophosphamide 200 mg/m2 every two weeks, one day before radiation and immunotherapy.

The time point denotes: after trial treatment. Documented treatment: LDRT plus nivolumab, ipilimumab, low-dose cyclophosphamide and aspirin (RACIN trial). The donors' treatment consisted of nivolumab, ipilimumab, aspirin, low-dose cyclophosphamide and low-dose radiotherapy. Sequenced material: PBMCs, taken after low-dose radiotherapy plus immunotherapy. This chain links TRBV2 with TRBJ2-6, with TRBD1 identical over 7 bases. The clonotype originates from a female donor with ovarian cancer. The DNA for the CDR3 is TGTGCCAGCAGTGCGGGGACAGCCTCCTCTGGGGCCAACGTCCTGACTTTC. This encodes CASSAGTASSGANVLTF.